This T cell receptor beta chain was profiled in a study of T cells in Graves' hyperthyroidism and ophthalmopathy. Study-wide results and caveats: Researchers found most expanded thyroid clonotypes above 0.001 in blood as well. By a 13 V-J model, ophthalmopathy was set apart from stable hyperthyroidism. The model's output predicted ophthalmopathy at a median of 6.5 months prior to onset.

Germline CDR1 SGHKS, CDR2 YYEKEE (reference sequence). Trimming shortened V by 5 bases and J by 12 bases, and 21 bases separated the two germline ends. This CDR3 comprises 13 residues. Uncontrolled infection, other autoimmune disease, pregnancy or lactation barred patients from enrollment. Authors of the study amplified TCR beta CDR3 regions from RNA transcripts. HTBI primers drove first-round RT-PCR of the TCR CDR3. TCRdb passed the multiplex PCR reads through MiXCR, listing each CDR3 protein once. The profile shows approximately 700,000 distinct CDR3 sequences, roughly 46% of them singletons. As concerns this clonotype: The antigen is undetermined.

The sample consisted of peripheral blood or thyroid tissue (not recorded which). This chain uses TRBV5-5 with TRBJ2-7, with D perhaps matching TRBD1 (7 bases). This sequence was found in an adult man with Graves' disease, either hyperthyroidism or ophthalmopathy (not recorded which). In DNA, the CDR3 is TGTGCCAGCAGTAATAACCTTGACAGGGAGGCGTACTTC. The encoded protein is CASSNNLDREAYF.